This T cell receptor (beta chain) stems from a study of CD8+CD57+ T cells in acquired aplastic anemia. Looking at the study overall: Sorted CD4+ and CD8+ cells yielded DNA averaging roughly 3.3 ug. Mean read depth for CD4+ cells from healthy donors was around 11 million.

V lost 4 bases and J lost 4, with 12 bases in between. The CDR3 contains 15 residues. The germline CDR1 and CDR2 sequences are KGHDR and SFDVKD. This clonotype showed up just once. Genomic DNA served as template for TCR beta VDJ and CDR3 profiling. TCRdb re-analysed the reads in MiXCR, keeping a single row per CDR3 protein. The sample lists more than 100,000 distinct CDR3 sequences, 48% occurring once. This sequence originates from a human donor in good health, serving as a control. Source material: sorted CD4+, CD8+, or CD8+CD57+ T cells (not recorded which) from PBMCs. The chain recombines TRBV24-1 with TRBJ2-2; the D gene is possibly TRBD2 (7 bases). CDR3 residues: CATSERGRSTGELFF. The CDR3 DNA sequence: TGTGCCACCAGTGAGCGGGGGCGCAGCACCGGGGAGCTGTTTTTT.